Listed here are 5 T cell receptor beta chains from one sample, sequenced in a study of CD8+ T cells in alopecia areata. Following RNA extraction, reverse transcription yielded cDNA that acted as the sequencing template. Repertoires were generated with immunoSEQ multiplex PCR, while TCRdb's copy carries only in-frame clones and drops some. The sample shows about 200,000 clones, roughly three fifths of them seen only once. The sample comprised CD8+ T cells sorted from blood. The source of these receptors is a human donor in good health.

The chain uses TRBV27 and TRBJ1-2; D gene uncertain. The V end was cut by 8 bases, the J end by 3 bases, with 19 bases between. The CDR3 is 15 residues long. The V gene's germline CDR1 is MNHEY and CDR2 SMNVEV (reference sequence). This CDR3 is CASGLIGNEDYGYTF. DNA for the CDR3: TGTGCCAGCGGGCTGATAGGGAATGAAGACTATGGCTACACCTTC.

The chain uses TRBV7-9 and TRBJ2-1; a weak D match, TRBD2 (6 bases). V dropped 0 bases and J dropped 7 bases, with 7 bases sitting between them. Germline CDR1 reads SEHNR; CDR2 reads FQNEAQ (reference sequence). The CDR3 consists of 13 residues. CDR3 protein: CASSLAGGNEQFF. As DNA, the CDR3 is TGTGCCAGCAGCTTAGCGGGGGGAAATGAGCAGTTCTTC.

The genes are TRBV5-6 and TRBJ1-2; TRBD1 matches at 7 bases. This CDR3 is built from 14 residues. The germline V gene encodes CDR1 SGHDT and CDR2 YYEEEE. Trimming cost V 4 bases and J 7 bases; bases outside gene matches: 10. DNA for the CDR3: TGTGCCAGCAGCGCTTCAGGGGGGCCGGTTGGCTACACCTTC. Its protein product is CASSASGGPVGYTF.

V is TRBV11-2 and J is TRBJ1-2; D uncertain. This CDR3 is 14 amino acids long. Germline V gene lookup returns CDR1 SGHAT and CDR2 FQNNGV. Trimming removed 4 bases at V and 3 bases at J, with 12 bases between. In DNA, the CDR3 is TGTGCCAGCAGCTCCCCCGGAGGGTACTATGGCTACACCTTC. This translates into CASSSPGGYYGYTF.

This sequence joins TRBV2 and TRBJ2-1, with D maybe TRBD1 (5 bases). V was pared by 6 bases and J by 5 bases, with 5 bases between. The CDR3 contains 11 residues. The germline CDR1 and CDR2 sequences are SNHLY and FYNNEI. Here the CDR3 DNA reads TGTGCCAGCAGAGGGGACAATGAGCAGTTCTTC. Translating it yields CASRGDNEQFF. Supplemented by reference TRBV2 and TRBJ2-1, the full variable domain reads EPEVTQTPSHQVTQMGQEVILRCVPISNHLYFYWYRQILGQKVEFLVSFYNNEISEKSEIFDDQFSVERPDGSNFTLKIRSTKLEDSAMYFCASRGDNEQFFGPGTRLTVL.